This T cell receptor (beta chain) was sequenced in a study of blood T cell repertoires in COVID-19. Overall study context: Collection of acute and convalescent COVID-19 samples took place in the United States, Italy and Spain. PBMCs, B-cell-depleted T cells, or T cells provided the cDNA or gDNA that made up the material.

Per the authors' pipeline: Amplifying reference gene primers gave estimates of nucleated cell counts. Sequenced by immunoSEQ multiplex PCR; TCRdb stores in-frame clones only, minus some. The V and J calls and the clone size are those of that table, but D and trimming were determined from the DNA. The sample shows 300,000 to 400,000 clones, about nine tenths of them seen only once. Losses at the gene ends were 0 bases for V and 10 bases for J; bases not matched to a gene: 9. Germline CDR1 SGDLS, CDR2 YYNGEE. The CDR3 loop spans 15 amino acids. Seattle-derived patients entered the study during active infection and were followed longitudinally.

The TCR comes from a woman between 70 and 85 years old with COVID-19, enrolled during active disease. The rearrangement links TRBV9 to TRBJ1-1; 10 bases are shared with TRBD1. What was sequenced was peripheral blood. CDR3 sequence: CASSVAGTGEDGAFF. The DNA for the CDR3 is TGTGCCAGCAGCGTAGCCGGGACAGGGGAGGATGGAGCTTTCTTT.